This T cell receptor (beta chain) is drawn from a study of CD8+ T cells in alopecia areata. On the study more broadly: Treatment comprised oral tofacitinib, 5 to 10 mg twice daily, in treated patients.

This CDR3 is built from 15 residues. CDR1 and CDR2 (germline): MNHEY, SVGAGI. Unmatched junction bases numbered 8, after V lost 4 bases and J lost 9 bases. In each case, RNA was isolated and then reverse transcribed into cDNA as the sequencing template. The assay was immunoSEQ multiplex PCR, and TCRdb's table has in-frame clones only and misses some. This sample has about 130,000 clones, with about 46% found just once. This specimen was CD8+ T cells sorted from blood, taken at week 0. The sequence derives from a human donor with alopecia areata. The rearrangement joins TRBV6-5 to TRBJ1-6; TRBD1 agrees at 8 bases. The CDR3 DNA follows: TGTGCCAGCAGTTCCCGCGGACAGGGAAGTTCACCCCTCCACTTT. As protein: CASSSRGQGSSPLHF.